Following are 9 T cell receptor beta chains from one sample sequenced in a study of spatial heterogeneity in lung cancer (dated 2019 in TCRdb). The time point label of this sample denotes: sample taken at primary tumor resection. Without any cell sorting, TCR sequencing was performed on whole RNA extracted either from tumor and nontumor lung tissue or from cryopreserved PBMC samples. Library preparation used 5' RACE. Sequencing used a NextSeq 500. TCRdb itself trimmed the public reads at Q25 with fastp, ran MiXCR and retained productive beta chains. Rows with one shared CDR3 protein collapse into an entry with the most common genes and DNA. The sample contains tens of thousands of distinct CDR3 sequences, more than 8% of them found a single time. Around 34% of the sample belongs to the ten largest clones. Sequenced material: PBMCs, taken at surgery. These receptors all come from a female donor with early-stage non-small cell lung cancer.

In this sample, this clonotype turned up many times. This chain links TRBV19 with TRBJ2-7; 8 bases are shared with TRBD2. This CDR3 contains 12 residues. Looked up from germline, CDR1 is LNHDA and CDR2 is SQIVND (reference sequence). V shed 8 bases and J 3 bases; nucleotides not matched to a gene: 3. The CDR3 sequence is CASSAGDYEQYF. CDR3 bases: TGTGCCAGTTCAGCGGGAGACTACGAGCAGTACTTC.

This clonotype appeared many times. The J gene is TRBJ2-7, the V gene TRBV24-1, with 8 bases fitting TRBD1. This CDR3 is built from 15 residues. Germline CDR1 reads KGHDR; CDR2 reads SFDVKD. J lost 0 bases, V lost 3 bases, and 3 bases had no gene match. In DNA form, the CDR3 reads TGTGCCACCAGTGATCGACAGGGGAGCTCCTACGAGCAGTACGTC. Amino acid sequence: CATSDRQGSSYEQYV.

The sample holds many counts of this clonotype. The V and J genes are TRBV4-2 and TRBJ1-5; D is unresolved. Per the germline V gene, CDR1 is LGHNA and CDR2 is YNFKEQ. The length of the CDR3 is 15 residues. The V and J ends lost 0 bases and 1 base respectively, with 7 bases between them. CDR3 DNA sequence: TGTGCCAGCAGCCAAGATTCGGGAAGCAATCAGCCCCAGCATTTT. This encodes CASSQDSGSNQPQHF.

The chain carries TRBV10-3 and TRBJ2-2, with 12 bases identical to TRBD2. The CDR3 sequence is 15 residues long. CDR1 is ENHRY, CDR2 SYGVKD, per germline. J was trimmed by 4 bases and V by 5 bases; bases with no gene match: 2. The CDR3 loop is CAISLAGGGTGELFF. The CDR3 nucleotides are TGTGCCATCAGTCTAGCGGGAGGGGGCACCGGGGAGCTGTTTTTT.

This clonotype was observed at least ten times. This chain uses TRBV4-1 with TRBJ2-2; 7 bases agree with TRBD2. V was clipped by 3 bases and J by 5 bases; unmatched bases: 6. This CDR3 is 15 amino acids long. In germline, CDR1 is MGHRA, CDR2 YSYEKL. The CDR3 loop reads CASSHLAEGTGELFF. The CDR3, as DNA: TGCGCCAGCAGCCATCTAGCGGAGGGTACCGGGGAGCTGTTTTTT.

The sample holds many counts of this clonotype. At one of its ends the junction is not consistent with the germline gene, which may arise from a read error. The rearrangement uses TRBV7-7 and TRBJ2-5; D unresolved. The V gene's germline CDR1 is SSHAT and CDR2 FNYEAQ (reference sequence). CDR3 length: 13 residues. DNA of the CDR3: TGTGCTAGCAGCTTAGCTCCTTCGGAGACCCAGTACTTC. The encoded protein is CASSLAPSETQYF.

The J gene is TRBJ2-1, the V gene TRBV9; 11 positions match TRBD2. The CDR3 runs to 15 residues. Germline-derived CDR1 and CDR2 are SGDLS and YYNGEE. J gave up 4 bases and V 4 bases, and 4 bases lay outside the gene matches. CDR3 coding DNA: TGTGCCAGCAGCCCGGGACTAGCGGTTTACAATGAGCAGTTCTTC. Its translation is CASSPGLAVYNEQFF.

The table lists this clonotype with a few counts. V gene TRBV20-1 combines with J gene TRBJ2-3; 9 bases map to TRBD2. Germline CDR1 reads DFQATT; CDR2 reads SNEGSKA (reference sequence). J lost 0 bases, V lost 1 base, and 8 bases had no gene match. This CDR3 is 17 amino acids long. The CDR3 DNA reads TGCAGTGCTAGAGGGGGGGGTAGCGGGAGTAGCACAGATACGCAGTATTTT. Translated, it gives CSARGGGSGSSTDTQYF.

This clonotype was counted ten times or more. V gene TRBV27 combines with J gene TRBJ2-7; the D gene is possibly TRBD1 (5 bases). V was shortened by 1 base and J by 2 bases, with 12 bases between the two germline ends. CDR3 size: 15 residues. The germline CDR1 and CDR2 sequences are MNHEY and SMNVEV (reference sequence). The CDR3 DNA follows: TGTGCCAGCAGTTTATACCCTGGGGCCGCCTACGAGCAGTACGTC. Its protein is CASSLYPGAAYEQYV.